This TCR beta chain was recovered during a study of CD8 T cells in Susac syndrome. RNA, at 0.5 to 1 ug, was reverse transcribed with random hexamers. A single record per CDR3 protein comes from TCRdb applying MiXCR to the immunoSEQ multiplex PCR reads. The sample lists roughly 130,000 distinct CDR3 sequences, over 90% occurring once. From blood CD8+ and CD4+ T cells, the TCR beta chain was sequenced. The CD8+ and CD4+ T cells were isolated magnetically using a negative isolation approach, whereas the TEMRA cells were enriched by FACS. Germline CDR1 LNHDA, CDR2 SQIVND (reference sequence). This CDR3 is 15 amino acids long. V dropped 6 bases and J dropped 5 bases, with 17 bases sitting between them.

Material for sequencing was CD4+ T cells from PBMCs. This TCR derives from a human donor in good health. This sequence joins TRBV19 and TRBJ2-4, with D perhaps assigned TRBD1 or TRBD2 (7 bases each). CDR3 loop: CASSPMGGGENIQYF. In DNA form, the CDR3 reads TGTGCCAGTAGCCCCATGGGAGGGGGCGAAAACATTCAGTACTTC.